This T cell receptor (beta chain) emerged from a study of T cell responses to AZD1222 COVID-19 vaccine (dated by TCRdb to about 2021). Describing the broader study: AZD1222 recipients given second doses at about 4 weeks or at about 12 weeks were pooled, since spike-specific TCR depth and breadth were not found to differ between the two schedules. Trial participants were enrolled into age subgroups of 18-55, 56-69 and 70-plus years, which contained around 150, 29 and 61 TCR-sequenced participants, respectively. A total of approximately 240 trial participants underwent TCR sequencing, of whom some 210 received two doses of AZD1222 and about 25 received two doses of the MenACWY control vaccine.

V is clipped by 6 bases and J by 3 bases, and the sequence between their germline boundaries is 11 bases long. The CDR3 contains 13 residues, cysteine and phenylalanine counted. Only the CDR3 region is kept as DNA, spanning 39 bases read in frame from base 1. Sample time point, as interpreted from the label and publication: baseline before first vaccination. Vaccinee samples came from UK trials COV001 and COV002, including a single-blind randomized controlled phase 2/3 trial of AZD1222 (ChAdOx1 nCoV-19) in healthy adults. For TCRbeta chain sequencing, PBMC samples from trial participants were taken at day 0 and at day 28 after the second dose. The CDR3 regions of human TCRbeta chains were subjected to immunosequencing. As for the original processing: Repertoire TCRs were checked for matches against a reference library of SARS-CoV-2-specific TCRs that had been generated using the MIRA antigen-specificity platform. Breadth was defined as the fraction of unique TCRs that were SARS-CoV-2-associated. Depth was defined as the fraction of total T cells that were SARS-CoV-2-associated. Using the MIRA data, each spike-specific TCR was assigned both to the spike region to which the TCR was reactive and to a CD4 or CD8 class. Log10-transformed breadth and depth values were compared by one-way ANOVA with Sidak's multiple comparisons tests. Imported from immuneACCESS, the table was reduced by TCRdb to in-frame sequences with V and J called. These copies leave out some clones; in studies compared against another copy, an unresolved V gene accounts for under half, and the cause of the remainder is not known. V and J calls and clone size come straight from that table; D and trimming were deduced from the DNA. In this sample the table shows 130,000 or so clones, around nine tenths of which occur a single time. Of the sample, 7.2% is held by the ten largest clones.

Details on this clone: Its antigen target is currently unknown. No qualities accompany the bases; no much larger clone lies one base away.

Here is what the overall study found, with its caveats: Conclusions about previously exposed vaccinees are limited because only six or seven AZD1222 recipients were SARS-CoV-2 seropositive at baseline. Because no day 14 peak-response samples were available, repertoires were characterized only after the peak T cell response. Vaccine-associated CD4 TCRs spanned the whole spike protein, with dominant responses in regions 160-218 and 743-854. After two AZD1222 doses, spike-specific TCR breadth and depth were significantly higher than at day 0 and than in MenACWY recipients. The 56-69-year group was small, and its depth increase did not reach significance, likely because of low power. Participants were mostly white British, with more females than males. The authors suggested clonal diversity may have been underestimated. Epitopes outside the regions mutated in the B.1.351 and B.1.1.7 variants were reportedly recognized by nearly half of the unique spike-specific TCRs.

This clonotype originated in an adult in good health. This material consisted of peripheral blood, taken on day 0 of AZD1222 vaccination. The chain is assembled from TRBV12-3 or TRBV12-4 and TRBJ2-5, and the D gene may be TRBD1, 6 bases matching. The DNA reads as follows: TGTGCCAGCAGCCTGGGGGCTGAAGAGACCCAGTACTTC. The translation is CASSLGAEETQYF.